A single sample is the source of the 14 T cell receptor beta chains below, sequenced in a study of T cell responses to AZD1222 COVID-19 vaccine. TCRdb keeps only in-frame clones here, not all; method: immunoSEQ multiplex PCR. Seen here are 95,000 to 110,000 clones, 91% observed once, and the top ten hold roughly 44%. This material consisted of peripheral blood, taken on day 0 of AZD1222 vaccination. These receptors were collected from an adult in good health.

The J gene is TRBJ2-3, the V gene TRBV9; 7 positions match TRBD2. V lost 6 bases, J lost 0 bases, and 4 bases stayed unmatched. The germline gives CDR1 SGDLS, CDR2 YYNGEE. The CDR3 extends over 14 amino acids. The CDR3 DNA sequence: TGTGCCAGCAATGGCGGGAGCAGCACAGATACGCAGTATTTT. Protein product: CASNGGSSTDTQYF.

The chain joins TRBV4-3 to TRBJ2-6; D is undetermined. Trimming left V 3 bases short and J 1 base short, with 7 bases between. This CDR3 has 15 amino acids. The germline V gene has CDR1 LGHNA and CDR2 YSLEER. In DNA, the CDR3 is TGCGCCAGCAGCCAGTTTGGATCTGGGGCCAACGTCCTGACTTTC. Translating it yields CASSQFGSGANVLTF.

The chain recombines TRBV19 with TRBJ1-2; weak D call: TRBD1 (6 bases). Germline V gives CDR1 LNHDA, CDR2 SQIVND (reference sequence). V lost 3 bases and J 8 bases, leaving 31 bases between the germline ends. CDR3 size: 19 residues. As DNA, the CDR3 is TGTGCCAGTAGTATTAACCACAGGGCTATATTCACCGGGCTAGGCGGCTACACCTTC. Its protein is CASSINHRAIFTGLGGYTF.

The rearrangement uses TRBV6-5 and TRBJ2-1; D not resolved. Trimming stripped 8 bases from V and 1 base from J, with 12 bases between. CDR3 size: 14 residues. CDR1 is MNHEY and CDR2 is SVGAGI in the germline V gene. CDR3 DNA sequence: TGTGCCAGCTCGAGAGGTCGGTCCTACAATGAGCAGTTCTTC. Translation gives CASSRGRSYNEQFF.

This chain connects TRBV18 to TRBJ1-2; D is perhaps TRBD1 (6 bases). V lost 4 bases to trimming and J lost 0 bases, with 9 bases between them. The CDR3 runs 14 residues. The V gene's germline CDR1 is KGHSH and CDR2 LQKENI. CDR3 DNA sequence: TGTGCCAGCTCACTTGGGACATCTAACTATGGCTACACCTTC. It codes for CASSLGTSNYGYTF.

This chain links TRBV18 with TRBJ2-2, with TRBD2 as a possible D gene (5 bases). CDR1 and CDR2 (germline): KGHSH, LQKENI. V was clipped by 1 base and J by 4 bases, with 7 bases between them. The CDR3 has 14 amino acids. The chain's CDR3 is CASSPLAITGELFF. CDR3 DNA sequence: TGTGCCAGCTCACCACTAGCGATCACCGGGGAGCTGTTTTTT.

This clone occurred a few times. CDR3 in amino acids: CASSLLSGETQYF. The CDR3 DNA reads as TGTGCCAGCAGCCTATTAAGCGGGGAGACCCAGTACTTC. V and J are TRBV9 and TRBJ2-5, with D possibly matching TRBD2 (6 bases). The CDR3 contains 13 residues. CDR1 and CDR2 (germline): SGDLS, YYNGEE. V was shortened by 4 bases and J by 5 bases, with 12 bases between the two germline ends.

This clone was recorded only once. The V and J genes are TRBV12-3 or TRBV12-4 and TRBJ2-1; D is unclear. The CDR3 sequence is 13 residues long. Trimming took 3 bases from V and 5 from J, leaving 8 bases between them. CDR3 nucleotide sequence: TGTGCCAGCAGTTTGTTCGAGAACAATGAGCAGTTCTTC. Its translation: CASSLFENNEQFF.

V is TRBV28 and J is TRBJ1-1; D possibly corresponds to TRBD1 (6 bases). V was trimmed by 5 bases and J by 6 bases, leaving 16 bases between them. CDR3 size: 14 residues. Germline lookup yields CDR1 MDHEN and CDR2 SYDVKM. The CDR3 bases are TGTGCCAGCAGTCCCCGGGGGCTTGTGGCTGAAGCTTTCTTT. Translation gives CASSPRGLVAEAFF.

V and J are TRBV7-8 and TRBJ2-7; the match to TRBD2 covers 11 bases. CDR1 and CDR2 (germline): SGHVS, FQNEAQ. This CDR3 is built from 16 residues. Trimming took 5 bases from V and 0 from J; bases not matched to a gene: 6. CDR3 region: CASSPLTSGASYEQYF. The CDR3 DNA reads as TGTGCCAGCAGCCCTTTGACTAGCGGGGCCTCCTACGAGCAGTACTTC.

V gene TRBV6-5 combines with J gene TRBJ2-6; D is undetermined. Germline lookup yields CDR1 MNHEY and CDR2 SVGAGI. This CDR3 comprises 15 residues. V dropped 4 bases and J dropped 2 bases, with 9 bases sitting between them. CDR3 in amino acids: CASSSHDTGANVLTF. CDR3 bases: TGTGCCAGCAGTTCCCACGACACTGGGGCCAACGTCCTGACTTTC.

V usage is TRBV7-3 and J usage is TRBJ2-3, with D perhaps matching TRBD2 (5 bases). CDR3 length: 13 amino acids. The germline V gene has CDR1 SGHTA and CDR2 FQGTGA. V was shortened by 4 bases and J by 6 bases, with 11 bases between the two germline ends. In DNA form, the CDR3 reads TGTGCCAGCAGCTCCGAGGGCATGGATACGCAGTATTTT. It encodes CASSSEGMDTQYF.

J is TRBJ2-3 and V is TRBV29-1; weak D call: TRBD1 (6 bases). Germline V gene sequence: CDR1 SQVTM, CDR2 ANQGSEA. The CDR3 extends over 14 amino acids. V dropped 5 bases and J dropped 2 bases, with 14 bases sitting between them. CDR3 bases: TGCAGCGTTCCATTCCCGGGACACACAGATACGCAGTATTTT. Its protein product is CSVPFPGHTDTQYF.

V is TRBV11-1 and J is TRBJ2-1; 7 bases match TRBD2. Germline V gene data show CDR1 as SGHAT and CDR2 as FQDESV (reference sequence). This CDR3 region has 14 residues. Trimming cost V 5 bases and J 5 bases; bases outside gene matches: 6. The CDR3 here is CASSVGTNNNEQFF. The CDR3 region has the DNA TGTGCCAGCAGCGTTGGGACTAACAACAATGAGCAGTTCTTC.